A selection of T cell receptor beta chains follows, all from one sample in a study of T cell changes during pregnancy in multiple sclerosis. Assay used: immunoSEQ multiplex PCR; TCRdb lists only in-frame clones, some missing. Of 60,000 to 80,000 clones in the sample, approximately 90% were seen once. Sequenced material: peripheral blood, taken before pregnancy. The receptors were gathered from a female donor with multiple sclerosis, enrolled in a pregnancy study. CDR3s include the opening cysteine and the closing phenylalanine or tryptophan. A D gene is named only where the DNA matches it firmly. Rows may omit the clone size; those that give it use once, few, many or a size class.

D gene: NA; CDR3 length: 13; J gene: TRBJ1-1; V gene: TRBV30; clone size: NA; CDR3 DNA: TGTGCCTGGGAAGCTACAGGGCGCGCCAAGGCTTTCTTT; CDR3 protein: CAWEATGRAKAFF
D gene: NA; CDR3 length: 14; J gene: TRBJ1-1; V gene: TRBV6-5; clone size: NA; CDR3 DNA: TGTGCCAGCAGTTACTCGAACAGGAACACTGAAGCTTTCTTT; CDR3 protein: CASSYSNRNTEAFF
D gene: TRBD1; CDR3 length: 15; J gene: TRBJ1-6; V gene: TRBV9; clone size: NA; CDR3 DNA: TGTGCCAGCAGCGTAGCCACAGGGGGTCAGTCACCCCTCCACTTT; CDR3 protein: CASSVATGGQSPLHF
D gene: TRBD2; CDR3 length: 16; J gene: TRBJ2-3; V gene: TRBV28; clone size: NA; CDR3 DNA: TGTGCCAGCAGCCGATGGACTAGCGGGAGCACAGATACGCAGTATTTT; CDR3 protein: CASSRWTSGSTDTQYF
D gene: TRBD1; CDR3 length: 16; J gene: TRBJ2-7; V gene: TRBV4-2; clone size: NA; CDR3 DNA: TGTGCCAGCAGCCCCTCGGCAGGGGACAGTTCCTACGAGCAGTACTTC; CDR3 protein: CASSPSAGDSSYEQYF
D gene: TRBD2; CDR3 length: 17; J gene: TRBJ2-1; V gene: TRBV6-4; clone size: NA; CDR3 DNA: TGTGCCAGCAGTGATATGACTAGCGGGGGCTCCTACAATGAGCAGTTCTTC; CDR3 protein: CASSDMTSGGSYNEQFF
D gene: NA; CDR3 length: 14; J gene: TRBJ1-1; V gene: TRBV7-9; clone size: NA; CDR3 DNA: TGTGCCAGCAGCTTATCCCGGGGGAGGGCTGAAGCTTTCTTT; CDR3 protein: CASSLSRGRAEAFF
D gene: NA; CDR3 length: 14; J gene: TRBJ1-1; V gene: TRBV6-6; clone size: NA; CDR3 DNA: TGTGCCAGCAGTTGGACAGCTTTGAACACTGAAGCTTTCTTT; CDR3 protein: CASSWTALNTEAFF
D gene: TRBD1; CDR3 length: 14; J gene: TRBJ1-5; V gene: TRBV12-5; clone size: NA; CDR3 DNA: TGTGCTAGTGACCCAGGACAGGGTCATCAGCCCCAGCATTTT; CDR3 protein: CASDPGQGHQPQHF
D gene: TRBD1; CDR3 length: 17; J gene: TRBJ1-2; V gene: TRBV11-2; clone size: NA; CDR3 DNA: TGTGCCAGCACCCCCTTAACAGGGGGTTGGGGTAACTATGGCTACACCTTC; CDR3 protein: CASTPLTGGWGNYGYTF
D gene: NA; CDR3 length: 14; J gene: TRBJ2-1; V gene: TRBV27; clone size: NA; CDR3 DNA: TGTGCCAGCAGCTCAGGCCTACTGGTCCCGAACCTCCTCTTC; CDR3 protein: CASSSGLLVPNLLF
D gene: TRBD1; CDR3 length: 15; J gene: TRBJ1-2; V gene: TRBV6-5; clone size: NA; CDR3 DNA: TGTGCCAGCAGTTACCACGACTCGGACAGGGACGGCTACACCTTC; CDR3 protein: CASSYHDSDRDGYTF
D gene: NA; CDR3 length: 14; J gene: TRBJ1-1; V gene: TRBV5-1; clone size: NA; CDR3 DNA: TGCGCCAGCAGCCCCTGGGGGGGGTACACTGAAGCTTTCTTT; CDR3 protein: CASSPWGGYTEAFF
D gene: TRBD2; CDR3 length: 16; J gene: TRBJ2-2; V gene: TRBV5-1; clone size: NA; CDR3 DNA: TGCGCCAGCAGCACCGTTAGCGGGGGGAACACCGGGGAGCTGTTTTTT; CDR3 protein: CASSTVSGGNTGELFF
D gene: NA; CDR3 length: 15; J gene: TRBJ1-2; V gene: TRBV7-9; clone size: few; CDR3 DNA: TGTGCCAGCAGCCTGGGGGGGCTTAGCTACTATGGCTACACCTTC; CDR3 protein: CASSLGGLSYYGYTF
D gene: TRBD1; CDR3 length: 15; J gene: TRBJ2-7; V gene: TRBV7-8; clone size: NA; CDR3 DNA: TGTGCCAGCAGAGAAGGACGGACAGGGTTTGACGAGCAGTACTTC; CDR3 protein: CASREGRTGFDEQYF
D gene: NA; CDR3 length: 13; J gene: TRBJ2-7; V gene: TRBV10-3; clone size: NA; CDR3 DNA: TGTGCCATCACTTCTAGCGCGGGCTACGAGCAGTACTTC; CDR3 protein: CAITSSAGYEQYF
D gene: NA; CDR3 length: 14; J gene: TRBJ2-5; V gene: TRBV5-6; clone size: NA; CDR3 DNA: TGTGCCAGCAGCTATGCGGACAGCCAAGAGACCCAGTACTTC; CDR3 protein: CASSYADSQETQYF
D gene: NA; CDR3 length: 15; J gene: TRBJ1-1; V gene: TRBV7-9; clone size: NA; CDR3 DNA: TGTGCCAGCAGCTTAAGCTCTTCGGGGGTCACTGAAGCTTTCTTT; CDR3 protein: CASSLSSSGVTEAFF
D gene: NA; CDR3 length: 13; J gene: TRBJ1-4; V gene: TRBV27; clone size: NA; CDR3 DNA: TGTGCCAGCAGTTCACAGTACTTTGAAAAACTGTTTTTT; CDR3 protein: CASSSQYFEKLFF
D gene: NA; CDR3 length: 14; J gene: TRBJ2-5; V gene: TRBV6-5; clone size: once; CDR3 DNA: TGTGCCAGCAGTGCCCTGGGGGCAAAAGAGACCCAGTACTTC; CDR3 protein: CASSALGAKETQYF
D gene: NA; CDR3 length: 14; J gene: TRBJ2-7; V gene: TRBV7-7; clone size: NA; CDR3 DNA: TGTGCCAGCGACCCCAAAGCAGGCTCCTACGAGCAGTACTTC; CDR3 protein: CASDPKAGSYEQYF
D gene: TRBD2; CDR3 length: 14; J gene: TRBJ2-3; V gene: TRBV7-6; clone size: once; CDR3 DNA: TGTGCCAGCACACAAGCGGGGGGAACAGATACGCAGTATTTT; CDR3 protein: CASTQAGGTDTQYF
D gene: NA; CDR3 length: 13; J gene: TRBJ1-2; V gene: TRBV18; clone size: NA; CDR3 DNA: TGTGCCAGCTCATCAGGTGGAGGACGCGGCTACACCTTC; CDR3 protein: CASSSGGGRGYTF
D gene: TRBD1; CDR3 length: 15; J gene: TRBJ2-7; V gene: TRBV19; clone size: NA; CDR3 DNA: TGTGCCAGCCGACCTACAGGGGACCTCTTCTACGAGCAGTACTTC; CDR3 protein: CASRPTGDLFYEQYF
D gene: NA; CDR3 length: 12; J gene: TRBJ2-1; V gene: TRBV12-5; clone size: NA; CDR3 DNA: TGTGCTAGTGGTTTGGCGTCCCTTGAGCAGTTCTTC; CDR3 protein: CASGLASLEQFF
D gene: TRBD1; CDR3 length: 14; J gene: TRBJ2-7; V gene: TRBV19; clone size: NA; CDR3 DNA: TGTGCCAGTAGTAGTGGGACAGGGGGCGTCGAGCAGTACTTC; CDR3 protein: CASSSGTGGVEQYF
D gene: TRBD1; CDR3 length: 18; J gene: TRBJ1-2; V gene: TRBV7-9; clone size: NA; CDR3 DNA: TGTGCCAGCAGCTTAGACCCAGGACAGGGGGCGCGGAACTATGGCTACACCTTC; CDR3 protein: CASSLDPGQGARNYGYTF
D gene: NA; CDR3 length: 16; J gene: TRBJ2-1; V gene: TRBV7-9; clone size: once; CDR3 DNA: TGTGCCAGCAGCTTAGTGGTGAGACGGGATTACAATGAGCAGTTCTTC; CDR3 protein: CASSLVVRRDYNEQFF
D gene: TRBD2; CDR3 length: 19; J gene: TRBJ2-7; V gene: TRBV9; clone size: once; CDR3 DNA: TGTGCCAGCAGCGTCGCCATCCGGGACCGAATCAGCGGGAGTTTCGTGCAGTACTTC; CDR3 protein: CASSVAIRDRISGSFVQYF
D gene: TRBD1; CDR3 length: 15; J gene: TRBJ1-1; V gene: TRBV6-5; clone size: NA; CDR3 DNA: TGTGCCAGCAGTTATAGACAGGGTCTGGGCACTGAAGCTTTCTTT; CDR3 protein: CASSYRQGLGTEAFF
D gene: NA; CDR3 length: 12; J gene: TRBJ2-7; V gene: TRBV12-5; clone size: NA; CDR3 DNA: TGTGCTAGTGGCAGACAGGCCTACGAGCAGTACTTC; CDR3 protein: CASGRQAYEQYF
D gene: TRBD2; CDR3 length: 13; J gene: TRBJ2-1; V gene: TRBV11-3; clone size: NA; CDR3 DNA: TGTGCCAGCAGCCACGGACTAGCCACACAGCAGTTCTTC; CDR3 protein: CASSHGLATQQFF
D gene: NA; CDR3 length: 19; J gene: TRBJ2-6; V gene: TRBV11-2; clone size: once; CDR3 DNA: TGTGCCAGCAGCTTAGTGGCAGCCCCTAGGAGTTCTGGGGCCAACGTCCTGACTTTC; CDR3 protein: CASSLVAAPRSSGANVLTF
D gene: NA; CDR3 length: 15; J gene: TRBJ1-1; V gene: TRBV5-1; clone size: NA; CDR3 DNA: TGCGCCAGCAGCTTGGCTGAGGGGGTGAACACTGAAGCTTTCTTT; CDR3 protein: CASSLAEGVNTEAFF
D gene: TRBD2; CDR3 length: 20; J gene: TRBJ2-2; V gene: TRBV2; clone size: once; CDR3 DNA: TGTGCCAGCAGTGAAACCAGACTAGCGGTCGCCCCCTACAGCACCGGGGAGCTGTTTTTT; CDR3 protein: CASSETRLAVAPYSTGELFF
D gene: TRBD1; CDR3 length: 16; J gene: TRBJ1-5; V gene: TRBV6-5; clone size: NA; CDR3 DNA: TGTGCCAGCAGTTCGGGACAGTCGAGATGGGATCAGCCCCAGCATTTT; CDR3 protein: CASSSGQSRWDQPQHF
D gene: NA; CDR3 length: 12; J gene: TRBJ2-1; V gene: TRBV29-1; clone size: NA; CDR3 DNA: TGCAGCGTTGAAAGCCTAGGCAATGAGCAGTTCTTC; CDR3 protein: CSVESLGNEQFF
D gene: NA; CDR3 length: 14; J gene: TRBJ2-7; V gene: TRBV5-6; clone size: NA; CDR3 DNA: TGTGCCAGCGGGACGACAGGCCATACCTACGAGCAGTACTTC; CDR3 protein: CASGTTGHTYEQYF
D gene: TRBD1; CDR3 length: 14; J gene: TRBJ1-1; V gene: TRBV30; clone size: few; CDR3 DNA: TGTGCCTGGCAACAGGGGGCCTTGGGAACTGAAGCTTTCTTT; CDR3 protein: CAWQQGALGTEAFF
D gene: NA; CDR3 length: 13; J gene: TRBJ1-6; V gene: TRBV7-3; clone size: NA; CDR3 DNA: TGTGCCAGCAGCAGGGAGCGCAATTCACCCCTCCACTTT; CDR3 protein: CASSRERNSPLHF